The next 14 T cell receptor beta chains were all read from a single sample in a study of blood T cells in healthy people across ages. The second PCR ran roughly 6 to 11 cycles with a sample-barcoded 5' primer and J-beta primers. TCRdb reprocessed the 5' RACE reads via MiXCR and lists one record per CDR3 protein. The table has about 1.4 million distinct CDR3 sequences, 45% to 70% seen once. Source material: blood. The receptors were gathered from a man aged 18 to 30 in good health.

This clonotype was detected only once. CDR3 DNA sequence: TGTGCCAGCAGTTACTCGTCAGTTAATCAGCCCCAGCATTTT. Translated: CASSYSSVNQPQHF. The rearrangement links TRBV6-2 or TRBV6-3 to TRBJ1-5, with D unresolved. V was pared by 0 bases and J by 4 bases, with 7 bases between. The CDR3 consists of 14 residues. Germline loops: CDR1 MNHEY, CDR2 SVGEGT.

The CDR3 nucleotides are TGTGCCAGCAGTCAGGACAGGGGTGTTTTCTACGAGCAGTACTTC. Protein: CASSQDRGVFYEQYF. The rearrangement uses TRBV6-6 and TRBJ2-7; 9 nucleotides align to TRBD1. The germline gives CDR1 MNHNY, CDR2 SVGAGI (reference sequence). Unmatched junction bases numbered 8, after V lost 5 bases and J lost 3 bases. The CDR3 spans 15 residues.

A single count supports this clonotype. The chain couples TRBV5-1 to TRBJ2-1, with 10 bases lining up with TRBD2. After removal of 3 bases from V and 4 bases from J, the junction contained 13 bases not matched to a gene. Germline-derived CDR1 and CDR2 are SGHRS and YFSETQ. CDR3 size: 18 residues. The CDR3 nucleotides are TGCGCCAGCAGCTACACCATAGCGGGAGGAAAAACATACAATGAGCAGTTCTTC. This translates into CASSYTIAGGKTYNEQFF.

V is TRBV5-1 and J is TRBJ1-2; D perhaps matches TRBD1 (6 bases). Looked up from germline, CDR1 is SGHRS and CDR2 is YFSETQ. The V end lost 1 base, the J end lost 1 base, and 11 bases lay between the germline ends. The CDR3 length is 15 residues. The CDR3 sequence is CASSLTAGVNYGYTF. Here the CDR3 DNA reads TGCGCCAGCAGCTTGACCGCAGGGGTTAACTATGGCTACACCTTC.

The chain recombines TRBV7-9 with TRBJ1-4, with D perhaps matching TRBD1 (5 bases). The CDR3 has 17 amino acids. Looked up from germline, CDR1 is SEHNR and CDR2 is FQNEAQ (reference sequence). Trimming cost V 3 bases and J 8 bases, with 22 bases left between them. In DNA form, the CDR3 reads TGTGCCAGCAGCTTGGGGGTATTGGGGGTCAAGGAAGAAAAACTGTTTTTT. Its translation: CASSLGVLGVKEEKLFF.

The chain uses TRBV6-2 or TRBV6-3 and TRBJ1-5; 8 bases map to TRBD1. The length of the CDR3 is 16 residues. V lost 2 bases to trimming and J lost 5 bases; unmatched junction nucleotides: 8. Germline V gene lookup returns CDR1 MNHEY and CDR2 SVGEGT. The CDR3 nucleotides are TGTGCCAGCAGTTACAATGAACAGGGGGTGGATCAGCCCCAGCATTTT. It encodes CASSYNEQGVDQPQHF.

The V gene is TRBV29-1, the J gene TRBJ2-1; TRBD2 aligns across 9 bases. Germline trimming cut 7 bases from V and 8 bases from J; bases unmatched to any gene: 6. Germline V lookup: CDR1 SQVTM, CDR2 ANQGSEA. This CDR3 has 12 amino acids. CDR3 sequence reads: CSGGLAYYEQFF. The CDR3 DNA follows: TGCAGCGGGGGACTAGCTTACTATGAGCAGTTCTTC.

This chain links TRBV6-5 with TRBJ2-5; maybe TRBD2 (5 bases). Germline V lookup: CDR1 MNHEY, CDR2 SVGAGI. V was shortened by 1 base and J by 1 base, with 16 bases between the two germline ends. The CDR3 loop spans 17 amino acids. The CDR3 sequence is CASSYLTGKRAQETQYF. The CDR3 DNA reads TGTGCCAGCAGTTACTTAACCGGGAAGAGGGCCCAAGAGACCCAGTACTTC.

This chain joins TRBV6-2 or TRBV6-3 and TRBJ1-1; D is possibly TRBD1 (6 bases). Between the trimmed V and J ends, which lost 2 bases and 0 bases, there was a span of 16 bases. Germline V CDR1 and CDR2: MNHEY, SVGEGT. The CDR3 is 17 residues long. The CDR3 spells CASSYPETGDMNTEAFF. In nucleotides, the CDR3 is TGTGCCAGCAGTTACCCCGAGACAGGAGATATGAACACTGAAGCTTTCTTT.

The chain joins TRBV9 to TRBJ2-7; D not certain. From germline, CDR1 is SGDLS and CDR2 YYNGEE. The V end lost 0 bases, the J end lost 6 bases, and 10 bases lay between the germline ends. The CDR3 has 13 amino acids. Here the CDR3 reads CASSVDPWGEQYF. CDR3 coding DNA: TGTGCCAGCAGCGTAGATCCCTGGGGCGAGCAGTACTTC.

The CDR3 loop is CSARDDRVMETQYF. In DNA, the CDR3 is TGCAGTGCTAGAGATGACAGGGTGATGGAGACCCAGTACTTC. This chain joins TRBV20-1 and TRBJ2-5, with 7 nucleotides matching TRBD1. After removal of 0 bases from V and 5 bases from J, the junction contained 6 bases not matched to a gene. This CDR3 region has 14 residues. Germline values: CDR1 DFQATT, CDR2 SNEGSKA (reference sequence).

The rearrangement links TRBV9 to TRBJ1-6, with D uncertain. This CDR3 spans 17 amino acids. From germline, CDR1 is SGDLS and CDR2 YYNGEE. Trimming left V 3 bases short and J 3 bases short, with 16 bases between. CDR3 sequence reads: CASSAAITALYNSPLHF. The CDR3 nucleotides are TGTGCCAGCAGCGCCGCCATTACAGCTCTCTATAATTCACCCCTCCACTTT.

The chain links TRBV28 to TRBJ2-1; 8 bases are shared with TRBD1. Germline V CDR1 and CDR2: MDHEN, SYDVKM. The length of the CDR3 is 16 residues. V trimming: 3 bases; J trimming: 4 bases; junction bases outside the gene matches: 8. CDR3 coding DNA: TGTGCCAGCAGTTTTGAAGGACAGGGTACGTACAATGAGCAGTTCTTC. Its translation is CASSFEGQGTYNEQFF.

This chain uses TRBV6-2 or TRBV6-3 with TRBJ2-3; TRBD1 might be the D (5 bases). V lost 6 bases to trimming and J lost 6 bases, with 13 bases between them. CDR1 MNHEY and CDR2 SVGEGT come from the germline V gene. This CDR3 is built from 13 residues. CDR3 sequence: CASSRVRSDTQYF. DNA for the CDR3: TGTGCCAGCAGCAGGGTCCGATCTGATACGCAGTATTTT.